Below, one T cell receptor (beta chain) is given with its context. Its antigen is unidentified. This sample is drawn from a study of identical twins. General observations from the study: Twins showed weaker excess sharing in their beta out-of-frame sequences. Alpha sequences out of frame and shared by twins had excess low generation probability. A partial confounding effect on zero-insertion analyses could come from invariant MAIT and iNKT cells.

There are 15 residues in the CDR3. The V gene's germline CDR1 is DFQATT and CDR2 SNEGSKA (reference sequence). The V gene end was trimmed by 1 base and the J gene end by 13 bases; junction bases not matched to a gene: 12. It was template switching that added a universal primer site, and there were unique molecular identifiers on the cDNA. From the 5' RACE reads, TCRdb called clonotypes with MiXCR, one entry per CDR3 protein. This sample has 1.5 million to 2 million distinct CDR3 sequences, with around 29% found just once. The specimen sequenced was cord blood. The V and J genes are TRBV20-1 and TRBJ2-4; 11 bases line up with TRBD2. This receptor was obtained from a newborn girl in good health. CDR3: CSARAPSGRFREQYF. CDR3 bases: TGCAGTGCTAGAGCGCCTAGCGGGAGGTTTCGGGAGCAGTACTTC.